Presented here are 2 T cell receptor beta chains from one specimen sequenced in a study of blood T cells in healthy people across ages. A second PCR of 7 to 11 cycles used a sample-barcoded 5' primer and a J-beta primer mix. MiXCR, applied by TCRdb to the 5' RACE reads, yields one record per CDR3 protein. The table includes around 900,000 distinct CDR3 sequences, roughly half detected once. Material for sequencing was blood. All receptors come from a woman aged 55-70 years in good health.

Notes on this clonotype: Since a much larger clone is just one base distant, this may be a read error. This chain links TRBV20-1 with TRBJ2-1; D is possibly TRBD2 (6 bases). The DNA end favors TRBJ2-7, so the J call may be wrong. CDR3 length: 17 amino acids. Germline assignment: CDR1 DFQATT and CDR2 SNEGSKA (reference sequence). CDR3 bases: TGCAGTGCTAGAGTCCCTTGGGGCACTAGCTCCTACAATGAGCAGTACTTC. This sequence encodes CSARVPWGTSSYNEQYF.

The gene calls are TRBV15 and TRBJ1-2, with D possibly TRBD1 on 6 matching bases. CDR1 and CDR2 (germline): LNHNV, YYDKDF (reference sequence). The V end lost 5 bases, the J end lost 2 bases, and 12 bases lay between the germline ends. CDR3 size: 14 residues. The CDR3 DNA is TGTGCCACCAGCCGGGACACTTTAAACTATGGCTACACCTTC. Amino acid sequence: CATSRDTLNYGYTF.